The source of this T cell receptor beta chain is a study of response to subunit inactivated influenza vaccine. Overall study results and limits: New T cells are recruited in small numbers by each seasonal influenza vaccination, according to the authors' suggestion.

This CDR3 has 15 amino acids. CDR1 is KGHSH and CDR2 is LQKENI in the germline V gene. Trimming removed 0 bases from V and 8 bases from J; junction bases left unmatched: 5. TCRdb fed the RT-PCR reads into MiXCR, producing one record per CDR3 protein. The data show 150,000 to 200,000 distinct CDR3 sequences, with about a tenth seen just once and 9.5% to 15% held by the top ten. In its sample, this clonotype was seen a few times. The antigen is undetermined. The material sequenced was non-naive T cells sorted from PBMCs, taken 45 days after vaccination. This chain uses TRBV18 with TRBJ2-1; 9 bases line up with TRBD2. The sequence came from a man between 45 and 60 years old who received an inactivated influenza vaccine. Written as DNA, the CDR3 is TGTGCCAGCTCACCACCGGGACTAGCAATAGATGAGCAGTTCTTC. Residues: CASSPPGLAIDEQFF.